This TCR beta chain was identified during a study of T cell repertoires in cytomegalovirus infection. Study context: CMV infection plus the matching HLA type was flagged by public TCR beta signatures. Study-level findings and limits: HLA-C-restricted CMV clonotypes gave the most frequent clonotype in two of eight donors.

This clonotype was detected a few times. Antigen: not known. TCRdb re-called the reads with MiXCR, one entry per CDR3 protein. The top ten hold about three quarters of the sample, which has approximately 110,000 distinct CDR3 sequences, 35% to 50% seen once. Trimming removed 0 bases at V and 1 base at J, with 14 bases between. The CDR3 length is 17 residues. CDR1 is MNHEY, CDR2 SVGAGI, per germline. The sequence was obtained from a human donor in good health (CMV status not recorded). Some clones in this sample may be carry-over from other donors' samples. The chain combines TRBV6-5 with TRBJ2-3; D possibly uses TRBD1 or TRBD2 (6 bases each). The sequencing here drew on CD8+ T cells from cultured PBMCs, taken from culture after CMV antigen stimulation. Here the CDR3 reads CASSYSGGLYGTDTQYF. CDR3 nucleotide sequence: TGTGCCAGCAGTTACTCAGGGGGGCTGTATGGCACAGATACGCAGTATTTT.